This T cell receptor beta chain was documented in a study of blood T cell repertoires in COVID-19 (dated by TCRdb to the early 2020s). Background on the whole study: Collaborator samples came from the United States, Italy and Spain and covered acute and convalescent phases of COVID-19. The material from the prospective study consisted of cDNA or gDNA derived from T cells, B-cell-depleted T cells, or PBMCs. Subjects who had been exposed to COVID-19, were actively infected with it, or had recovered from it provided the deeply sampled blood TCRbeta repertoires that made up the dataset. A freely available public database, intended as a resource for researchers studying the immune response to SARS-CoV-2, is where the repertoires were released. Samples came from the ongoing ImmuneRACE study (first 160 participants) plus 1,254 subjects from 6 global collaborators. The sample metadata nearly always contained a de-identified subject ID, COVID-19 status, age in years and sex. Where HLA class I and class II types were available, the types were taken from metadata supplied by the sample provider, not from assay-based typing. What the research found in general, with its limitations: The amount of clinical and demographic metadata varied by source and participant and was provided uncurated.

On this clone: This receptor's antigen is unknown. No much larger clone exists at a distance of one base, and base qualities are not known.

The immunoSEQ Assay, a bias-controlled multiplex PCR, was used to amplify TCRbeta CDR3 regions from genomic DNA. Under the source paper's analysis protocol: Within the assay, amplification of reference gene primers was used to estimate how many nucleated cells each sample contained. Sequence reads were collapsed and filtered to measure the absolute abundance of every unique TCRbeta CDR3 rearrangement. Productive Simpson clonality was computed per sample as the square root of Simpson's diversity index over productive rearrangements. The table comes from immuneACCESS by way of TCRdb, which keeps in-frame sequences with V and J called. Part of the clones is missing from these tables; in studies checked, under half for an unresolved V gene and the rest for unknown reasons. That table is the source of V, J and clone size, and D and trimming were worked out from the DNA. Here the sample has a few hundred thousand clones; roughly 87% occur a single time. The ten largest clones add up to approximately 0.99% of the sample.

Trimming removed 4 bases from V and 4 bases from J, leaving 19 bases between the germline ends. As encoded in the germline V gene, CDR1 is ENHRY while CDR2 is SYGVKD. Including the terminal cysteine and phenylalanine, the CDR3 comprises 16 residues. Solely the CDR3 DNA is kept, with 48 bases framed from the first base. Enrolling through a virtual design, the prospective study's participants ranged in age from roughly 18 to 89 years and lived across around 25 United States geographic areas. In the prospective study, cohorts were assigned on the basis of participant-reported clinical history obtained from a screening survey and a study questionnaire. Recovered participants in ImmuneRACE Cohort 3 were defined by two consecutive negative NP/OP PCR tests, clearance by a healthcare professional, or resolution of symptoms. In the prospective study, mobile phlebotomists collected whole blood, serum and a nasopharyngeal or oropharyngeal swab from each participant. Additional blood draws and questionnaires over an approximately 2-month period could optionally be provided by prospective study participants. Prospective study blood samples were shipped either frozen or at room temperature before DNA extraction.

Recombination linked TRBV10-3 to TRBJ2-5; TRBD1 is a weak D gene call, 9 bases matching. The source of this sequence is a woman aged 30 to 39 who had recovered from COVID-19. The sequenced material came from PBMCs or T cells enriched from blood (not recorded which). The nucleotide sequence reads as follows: TGTGCCATCAGTGCCGGGGGGGGACAGGGTACAGAGACCCAGTACTTC. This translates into CAISAGGGQGTETQYF.